The sequence of this T cell receptor beta chain was determined in a study of cytomegalovirus exposure and HLA in healthy donors. Study context: HLA-typed donors contributed 65 million to 95 million unique TCRs, which were held in an early data release.

V lost 0 bases and J lost 4; bases outside the gene matches: 8. This CDR3 is built from 17 residues. Germline V gives CDR1 SGHVS, CDR2 FQNEAQ. Concerning this clone itself: Its antigen is as yet unknown.

Primers included in the PCR were 60 Vbeta and 13 Jbeta primers. In the original processing: Around 80 million unique TCR beta chains, roughly 11 million of them shared, were counted by a later analysis. Assay: immunoSEQ multiplex PCR; the TCRdb copy retains only in-frame clones and omits some. D and trimming were read from the DNA, whereas the V and J calls and clone size are those reported in that table. The data show approximately 260,000 clones, approximately 84% seen once. Study-level findings and limits: A later analysis linked a missense DCLRE1C variant to TCR beta V- and J-gene trimming. Most sequenced TCRs were rare (though some public TCRs occurred in many donors).

The sequencing sample was made of PBMCs. This rearrangement joins TRBV7-8 to TRBJ2-1; TRBD2 aligns across 8 bases. The clonotype was recovered from a woman aged 40 to 50 in good health and CMV-seropositive. Here the CDR3 DNA reads TGTGCCAGCAGCTTAGCCCGCGTAGCGGGGAGGTACAATGAGCAGTTCTTC. This gives the protein CASSLARVAGRYNEQFF. The full variable domain, in which reference TRBV7-8 and TRBJ2-1 provide the parts outside the CDR3, is GAGVSQSPRYKVAKRGQDVALRCDPISGHVSLFWYQQALGQGPEFLTYFQNEAQLDKSGLPSDRFFAERPEGSVSTLKIQRTQQEDSAVYLCASSLARVAGRYNEQFFGPGTRLTVL.